This TCR beta chain was recovered during a study of blood T cell repertoires in COVID-19 (dated by TCRdb to about 2020). For the study in its entirety: The collaborator samples originated in the United States, Italy and Spain and spanned the acute and convalescent phases of COVID-19. The prospective study material was composed of cDNA or gDNA derived from T cells, B-cell-depleted T cells, or PBMCs. Subjects who had been exposed to COVID-19, were actively infected with it, or had recovered from it provided the deeply sampled blood TCRbeta repertoires that made up the dataset. The repertoires were released in a freely available public database intended as a resource for research on the immune response to SARS-CoV-2. Samples were obtained from the ongoing ImmuneRACE study (first 160 participants) and from about 1,300 subjects provided by 6 global collaborators. A de-identified subject ID, COVID-19 status, age in years and sex were almost always included in the sample metadata. HLA class I and class II types, where available, came from metadata supplied by the sample provider rather than from assay-based typing.

TCRbeta CDR3 regions were amplified from genomic DNA by means of the immunoSEQ Assay, a bias-controlled multiplex PCR. Per the authors' processing: The number of nucleated cells in each sample was estimated from the amplification of reference gene primers within the assay. To quantify the absolute abundance of each unique TCRbeta CDR3 rearrangement, sequence reads were collapsed and filtered. For each sample, productive Simpson clonality was calculated by taking the square root of Simpson's diversity index across productive rearrangements. TCRdb limited this immuneACCESS table to in-frame rearrangements with V and J called. A share of clones is missing; checked studies link under half to unresolved V genes, and the rest is unexplained. V, J and clone size are those of that table, while D and trimming were read from the DNA. The sample includes tens of thousands of clones, with 86% observed a single time. Jointly, the top ten make up over 20% of the sample.

Of note for this clone: Its recognized antigen is unknown. The record has no base qualities; no much larger clone is one base away.

Each collaborating institution followed its own protocols to collect whole blood in K2EDTA tubes. Collaborator samples were shipped for TCRbeta analysis as frozen whole blood, isolated PBMCs, or DNA extracted from either sample type. Findings and caveats that apply to the study as a whole: Clinical and demographic metadata were provided uncurated, with the amount varying by source and participant.

Sequencing used peripheral blood. The clonotype was recovered from a woman older than 75 in a cohort sampled during active or convalescent COVID-19.

The CDR3 amino acid sequence is: CASSLTGANYGYTF. The DNA sequence follows: TGTGCCAGCAGCTTGACAGGTGCTAACTATGGCTACACCTTC. The V gene is TRBV5-6 and the J gene is TRBJ1-2; TRBD1 is a weak D gene call, 5 bases matching. Based on the germline V gene, the CDR1 and CDR2 sequences are SGHDT and YYEEEE. Trimming costs V 1 base and J 0 bases, and their ends lie 7 bases apart. The CDR3 runs 14 residues from the cysteine to the phenylalanine. Only the CDR3 portion is preserved as DNA: 42 bases, with reading frame beginning at the first base.